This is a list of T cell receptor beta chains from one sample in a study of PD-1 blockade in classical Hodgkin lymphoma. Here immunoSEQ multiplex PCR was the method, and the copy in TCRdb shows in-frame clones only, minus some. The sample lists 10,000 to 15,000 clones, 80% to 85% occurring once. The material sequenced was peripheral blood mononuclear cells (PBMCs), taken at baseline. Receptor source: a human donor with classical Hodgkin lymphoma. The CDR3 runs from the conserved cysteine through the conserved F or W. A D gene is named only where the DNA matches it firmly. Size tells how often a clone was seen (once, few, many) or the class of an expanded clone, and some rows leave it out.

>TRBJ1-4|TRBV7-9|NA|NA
CASSSPSTNEKLFF
TGTGCCAGCAGCTCGCCTTCGACTAATGAAAAACTGTTTTTT
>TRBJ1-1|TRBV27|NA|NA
CASSLRGEAFF
TGTGCCAGCAGTTTACGAGGAGAAGCTTTCTTT
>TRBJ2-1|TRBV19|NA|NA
CASSTSSGSYNEQFF
TGTGCCAGTAGTACTAGTAGCGGCTCCTACAATGAGCAGTTCTTC
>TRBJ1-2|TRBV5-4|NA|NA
CASQAGTDRRGYTF
TGTGCCAGCCAAGCCGGGACCGACCGCCGAGGCTACACCTTC
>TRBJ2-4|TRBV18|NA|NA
CASSLLDRLAKNIQYF
TGTGCCAGCTCACTCCTAGACAGACTAGCCAAAAACATTCAGTACTTC
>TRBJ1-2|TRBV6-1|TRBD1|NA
CASSGAGGSYGYTF
TGTGCCAGCAGTGGGGCAGGGGGCAGCTATGGCTACACCTTC
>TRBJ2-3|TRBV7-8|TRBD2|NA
CASSFSGRVADTQYF
TGTGCCAGCAGTTTTAGCGGGAGGGTAGCAGATACGCAGTATTTT
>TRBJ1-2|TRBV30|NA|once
CAWSASAGYTF
TGTGCCTGGAGTGCTTCAGCAGGCTACACCTTC
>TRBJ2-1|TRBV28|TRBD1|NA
CASSWGQGGYNEQFF
TGTGCCAGCAGTTGGGGACAGGGCGGATACAATGAGCAGTTCTTC
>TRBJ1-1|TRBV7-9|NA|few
CASNPGPEAFF
TGTGCCAGCAACCCAGGGCCTGAAGCTTTCTTT
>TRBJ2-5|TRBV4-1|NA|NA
CASSPRSVASGETQYF
TGCGCCAGCAGCCCCCGGTCGGTAGCGTCGGGGGAGACCCAGTACTTC
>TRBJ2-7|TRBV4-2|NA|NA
CASSQDFSSYEQYF
TGTGCCAGCAGCCAAGATTTCAGTTCCTACGAGCAGTACTTC
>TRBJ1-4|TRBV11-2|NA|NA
CASSFRGLTNEKLFF
TGTGCCAGCAGCTTCCGGGGTTTAACTAATGAAAAACTGTTTTTT
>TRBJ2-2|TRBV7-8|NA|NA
CASSQTGTGELFF
TGTGCCAGCAGCCAGACAGGCACCGGGGAGCTGTTTTTT
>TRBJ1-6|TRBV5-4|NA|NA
CASSLDGLTNSPLHF
TGTGCCAGCAGCTTAGACGGGCTAACCAATTCACCCCTCCACTTT
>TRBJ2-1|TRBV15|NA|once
CATSRDTINEQFF
TGTGCCACCAGCCGCGACACCATCAATGAGCAGTTCTTC